The rows below give T cell receptor beta chains drawn from one sample of a study of shared clonotypes between healthy human individuals. Produced via immunoSEQ multiplex PCR; TCRdb's table is partial and in-frame only. Of around 1.1 million clones in the sample, approximately 80% were seen once. Sequencing was done on a sample of memory CD4+ T cells from PBMCs. Receptor source: a man aged 18 to 30 in good health. Some clones in this sample may be carry-over from other donors' samples. Each CDR3 is given with its conserved first and last residue. A D gene is named only where the DNA matches it firmly. Clone size is shown for a subset of rows, as once, few, many or a class of expanded clone.

>NA|15|TRBD2|TRBV28|TRBJ2-1
CASSFRLAGGDEQFF
TGTGCCAGCAGTTTTCGGCTAGCGGGAGGGGATGAGCAGTTCTTC
>NA|17|TRBD1|TRBV6-1|TRBJ2-7
CASSEPDGTGPAYEQYF
TGTGCCAGCAGTGAACCTGATGGGACAGGGCCCGCCTACGAGCAGTACTTC
>many|11|TRBD1|TRBV20-1|TRBJ2-3
CSVDRGDTQYF
TGCAGTGTGGACAGGGGGGATACGCAGTATTTT
>NA|14|NA|TRBV19|TRBJ1-1
CASTQGGGNTEAFF
TGTGCCAGTACCCAGGGCGGGGGGAACACTGAAGCTTTCTTT
>NA|13|NA|TRBV7-3|TRBJ1-1
CASSLALNTEAFF
TGTGCCAGCAGCCTCGCCTTGAACACTGAAGCTTTCTTT
>once|14|NA|TRBV7-9|TRBJ2-7
CASSLPGPFYEQYF
TGTGCCAGCAGCCTTCCGGGGCCCTTCTACGAGCAGTACTTC
>NA|14|NA|TRBV19|TRBJ2-7
CASSIGLGSYEQYF
TGTGCCAGTAGTATAGGCCTAGGTTCCTACGAGCAGTACTTC
>NA|14|TRBD2|TRBV7-8|TRBJ2-1
CAIIAGGVNNEQFF
TGTGCCATTATAGCGGGAGGTGTAAACAATGAGCAGTTCTTC
>NA|11|NA|TRBV10-3|TRBJ1-1
CAARTLTEAFF
TGTGCCGCTAGGACACTCACTGAAGCTTTCTTT
>NA|15|TRBD1|TRBV5-8|TRBJ2-5
CASSYNRGYQETQYF
TGTGCCAGCAGTTACAACAGGGGCTACCAAGAGACCCAGTACTTC
>NA|17|NA|TRBV18|TRBJ2-1
CASSPPQGPSSYNEQFF
TGTGCCAGCTCACCACCTCAAGGCCCGAGCTCCTACAATGAGCAGTTCTTC
>NA|15|TRBD1|TRBV7-2|TRBJ2-7
CASSFDRGTFYEQYF
TGTGCCAGCAGCTTTGACAGGGGAACTTTCTACGAGCAGTACTTC
>NA|11|NA|TRBV28|TRBJ2-5
CASSLYDSTYF
TGTGCCAGCAGTTTATACGACAGTACGTACTTC
>NA|14|TRBD2|TRBV5-1|TRBJ2-1
CASGGLAGGGEQFF
TGCGCCAGCGGGGGACTAGCGGGAGGCGGCGAGCAGTTCTTC
>NA|12|NA|TRBV28|TRBJ2-7
CASSLPLYEQYF
TGTGCCAGCAGTTTACCCCTATACGAGCAGTACTTC
>NA|14|TRBD2|TRBV6-5|TRBJ2-3
CASRPAGVTDTQYF
TGTGCCAGCAGGCCAGCGGGAGTCACAGATACGCAGTATTTT
>NA|13|TRBD1|TRBV29-1|TRBJ2-7
CSAGTGDTYEQYF
TGCAGCGCAGGGACAGGGGATACCTACGAGCAGTACTTC
>few|15|NA|TRBV28|TRBJ1-2
CASSTLRASNYGYTF
TGTGCCAGCAGTACGCTCAGGGCGTCCAACTATGGCTACACCTTC
>NA|16|NA|TRBV7-3|TRBJ1-1
CASSLKHSRGDTEAFF
TGTGCCAGCAGCTTAAAACACAGCCGAGGGGACACTGAAGCTTTCTTT
>NA|11|NA|TRBV20-1|TRBJ2-3
CSAKGADTQYF
TGCAGTGCAAAGGGGGCAGATACGCAGTATTTT
>many|15|NA|TRBV7-9|TRBJ1-5
CASSPRGMGNQPQHF
TGTGCCAGCAGCCCCCGGGGCATGGGAAATCAGCCCCAGCATTTT
>few|14|NA|TRBV28|TRBJ1-2
CASQTTGSPYGYTF
TGTGCCAGCCAAACCACAGGGTCCCCCTATGGCTACACCTTC
>NA|16|TRBD1|TRBV28|TRBJ1-1
CASSLLLGQVNTEAFF
TGTGCCAGCAGTCTCTTACTAGGACAGGTGAACACTGAAGCTTTCTTT
>NA|14|NA|TRBV27|TRBJ2-7
CASSLWGKVGEQYF
TGTGCCAGCAGTTTATGGGGTAAAGTCGGCGAGCAGTACTTC
>NA|17|TRBD1|TRBV4-1|TRBJ1-4
CASSQDLTGASNEKLFF
TGCGCCAGCAGCCAAGACCTGACAGGGGCGAGTAATGAAAAACTGTTTTTT
>NA|14|NA|TRBV10-3|TRBJ1-4
CAISGTDAYEKLFF
TGTGCCATCAGTGGGACCGATGCTTATGAAAAACTGTTTTTT
>few|11|NA|TRBV11-2|TRBJ1-1
CASSLVLLAFF
TGTGCCAGCAGCTTGGTCCTTTTGGCTTTCTTT
>many|13|NA|TRBV19|TRBJ2-1
CASKGVVYNEQFF
TGTGCCAGTAAAGGGGTAGTTTACAATGAGCAGTTCTTC
>NA|15|NA|TRBV5-6|TRBJ2-5
CASSLVSGYQETQYF
TGTGCCAGCAGCTTGGTGTCAGGGTACCAAGAGACCCAGTACTTC
>NA|13|NA|TRBV27|TRBJ1-3
CASSLVRGNTIYF
TGTGCCAGCAGTTTAGTCAGGGGAAACACCATATATTTT
>NA|12|NA|TRBV7-2|TRBJ1-2
CASSLGGGGYTF
TGTGCCAGCAGCTTGGGCGGCGGGGGCTACACCTTC
>NA|12|TRBD1|TRBV29-1|TRBJ1-1
CSVPGQGTEAFF
TGCAGCGTGCCCGGACAGGGGACTGAAGCTTTCTTT
>NA|14|NA|TRBV28|TRBJ2-7
CASGGVGRANEQYF
TGTGCCAGCGGGGGCGTAGGGCGGGCGAACGAGCAGTACTTC
>NA|16|TRBD1|TRBV30|TRBJ2-6
CAWEGQGIPGANVLTF
TGTGCCTGGGAAGGACAGGGCATACCAGGGGCCAACGTCCTGACTTTC
>NA|14|NA|TRBV10-3|TRBJ2-1
CATQTRSSYNEQFF
TGTGCCACCCAAACTAGGAGCTCCTACAATGAGCAGTTCTTC
>NA|13|NA|TRBV5-4|TRBJ1-2
CASSATVGYGYTF
TGTGCCAGCAGCGCAACGGTAGGGTATGGCTACACCTTC
>NA|16|NA|TRBV4-3|TRBJ2-1
CASSQEGESSYNEQFF
TGCGCCAGCAGCCAAGAAGGTGAGAGCTCCTACAATGAGCAGTTCTTC
>few|16|NA|TRBV5-1|TRBJ2-3
CASSLEGGIIADTQYF
TGCGCCAGCAGCTTGGAAGGCGGGATAATCGCAGATACGCAGTATTTT
>NA|14|TRBD1|TRBV5-6|TRBJ2-5
CASSFGDRQETQYF
TGTGCCAGCAGCTTTGGGGACAGACAAGAGACCCAGTACTTC
>NA|14|NA|TRBV28|TRBJ2-7
CASSFKLNTYEQYF
TGTGCCAGCAGTTTCAAACTAAACACCTACGAGCAGTACTTC
>NA|14|NA|TRBV10-3|TRBJ2-7
CAISLRGAVYEQYF
TGTGCCATCAGCCTCCGGGGGGCCGTCTACGAGCAGTACTTC
>many|13|NA|TRBV5-1|TRBJ2-5
CASSLATDETQYF
TGCGCCAGCAGCTTGGCCACGGATGAGACCCAGTACTTC
>NA|14|NA|TRBV28|TRBJ1-5
CASSPGRVFQPQHF
TGTGCCAGCAGTCCGGGCAGGGTGTTCCAGCCCCAGCATTTT
>NA|15|NA|TRBV28|TRBJ1-4
CASSVAGATNEKLFF
TGTGCCAGCAGTGTGGCAGGAGCAACTAATGAAAAACTGTTTTTT
>NA|14|TRBD1|TRBV28|TRBJ2-5
CASSPDRPGETQYF
TGTGCCAGCAGCCCGGACAGGCCTGGGGAGACCCAGTACTTC
>once|14|NA|TRBV9|TRBJ2-7
CASSATQGGGEQYF
TGTGCCAGCAGCGCAACCCAAGGGGGGGGCGAGCAGTACTTC
>NA|15|TRBD2|TRBV19|TRBJ2-1
CASSIRRETYNEQFF
TGTGCCAGTAGTATTCGGCGGGAGACCTACAATGAGCAGTTCTTC
>NA|16|NA|TRBV28|TRBJ1-5
CASSLPRGSFGQPQHF
TGTGCCAGCAGTTTGCCGAGGGGGAGTTTCGGTCAGCCCCAGCATTTT
>NA|16|NA|TRBV27|TRBJ2-2
CASSLPTGRKTGELFF
TGTGCCAGCAGTTTACCAACGGGACGGAAGACCGGGGAGCTGTTTTTT
>NA|13|NA|TRBV5-1|TRBJ1-1
CASSLQKNTEAFF
TGCGCCAGCAGCTTGCAGAAGAACACTGAAGCTTTCTTT
>many|12|NA|TRBV6-6|TRBJ2-1
CAASRPNNEQFF
TGTGCCGCCAGCCGCCCTAATAATGAGCAGTTCTTC
>NA|14|NA|TRBV28|TRBJ2-5
CASSFLSGRETQYF
TGTGCCAGCAGTTTCCTTTCGGGTAGGGAGACCCAGTACTTC
>once|16|NA|TRBV4-1|TRBJ2-3
CASSQDQLVSPDTQYF
TGCGCCAGCAGCCAAGATCAACTAGTAAGCCCAGATACGCAGTATTTT
>NA|15|NA|TRBV28|TRBJ2-4
CASSWLARGENIQYF
TGTGCCAGCAGTTGGCTAGCGCGAGGCGAAAACATTCAGTACTTC
>NA|15|NA|TRBV11-3|TRBJ2-7
CASSPGEGGYHEQYF
TGTGCCAGCAGCCCCGGAGAGGGGGGCTACCACGAGCAGTACTTC
>few|17|TRBD2|TRBV6-1|TRBJ2-7
CASRELLAGQFSYEQYF
TGTGCCAGCAGGGAACTACTAGCGGGACAATTCTCCTACGAGCAGTACTTC
>once|12|NA|TRBV28|TRBJ1-1
CASMRFRAEAFF
TGTGCCAGCATGCGTTTTAGGGCTGAAGCTTTCTTT
>NA|15|NA|TRBV9|TRBJ2-1
CASSPRDRSYNEQFF
TGTGCCAGCAGCCCAAGGGACCGATCCTACAATGAGCAGTTCTTC
>NA|12|NA|TRBV28|TRBJ2-7
CASRTDYYEQYF
TGTGCCAGCAGGACTGACTACTACGAGCAGTACTTC